A single sample gave rise to the 10 T cell receptor beta chains below, sequenced in a study of shared clonotypes between healthy human individuals. Only in-frame clones appear in the TCRdb table, and some are missing; sequencing was by immunoSEQ multiplex PCR. This table has hundreds of thousands of clones, 90% to 97% appearing once. Source material: naive CD4+ T cells sorted from blood. Subset reported: CD45RA+ positively selected. The source of these receptors is a woman under 40 in good health.

The gene calls are TRBV30 and TRBJ1-3; maybe TRBD1 (6 bases). V was shortened by 2 bases and J by 0 bases, with 14 bases between the two germline ends. The CDR3 length is 16 residues. Per the germline V gene, CDR1 is GTSNPN and CDR2 is SVGIG (reference sequence). The CDR3, as DNA: TGTGCCTGGAGTCCGGGACATCACACCTCTGGAAACACCATATATTTT. It specifies CAWSPGHHTSGNTIYF.

The chain combines TRBV15 with TRBJ2-7, with D possibly being TRBD2 (6 bases). Germline V CDR1 and CDR2: LNHNV, YYDKDF (reference sequence). CDR3 length: 17 amino acids. V was clipped by 0 bases and J by 5 bases, with 20 bases between them. The CDR3 is CATSRDYLRGQSDEQYF. The CDR3, as DNA: TGTGCCACCAGCAGAGATTATTTGCGGGGCCAGAGCGACGAGCAGTACTTC.

This clone has only one observation. The V call is TRBV10-3, the J call TRBJ1-4; D is possibly TRBD1 (6 bases). Trimming pared 6 bases from V and 8 bases from J, leaving 10 bases between. The CDR3 spans 12 residues. Germline V CDR1 and CDR2: ENHRY, SYGVKD. The CDR3: CAISGTKEKLFF. CDR3 nucleotides: TGTGCCATCAGCGGGACAAAAGAAAAACTGTTTTTT.

The V call is TRBV5-6, the J call TRBJ2-1, with 10 bases identical to TRBD2. The germline CDR1 and CDR2 sequences are SGHDT and YYEEEE. The V and J ends lost 0 bases and 6 bases, in that order; junction bases with no gene match: 3. This CDR3 spans 15 amino acids. The DNA of the CDR3 is TGTGCCAGCAGCTTGGTAGCGGGAGGTTTCAATGAGCAGTTCTTC. Translation gives CASSLVAGGFNEQFF. The complete variable domain, with remaining parts taken from reference TRBV5-6 and TRBJ2-1, reads DAGVTQSPTHLIKTRGQQVTLRCSPKSGHDTVSWYQQALGQGPQFIFQYYEEEERQRGNFPDRFSGHQFPNYSSELNVNALLLGDSALYLCASSLVAGGFNEQFFGPGTRLTVL.

This clone was detected once. The chain couples TRBV5-1 to TRBJ2-3; D uncertain. The length of the CDR3 is 11 residues. Per the germline V gene, CDR1 is SGHRS and CDR2 is YFSETQ. V shed 1 base and J shed 4 bases, with 1 base lying between them. CDR3 amino acids: CASSLSDTQYF. The CDR3 region has the DNA TGCGCCAGCAGCTTGTCAGATACGCAGTATTTT.

A single count supports this clone. This chain joins TRBV9 and TRBJ2-1; 7 bases map to TRBD2. V was clipped by 3 bases and J by 7 bases; unmatched bases: 1. This CDR3 is built from 12 residues. Germline loops: CDR1 SGDLS, CDR2 YYNGEE. CDR3 sequence (DNA): TGTGCCAGCAGCGCCGGGGGGAATGAGCAGTTCTTC. Its protein product is CASSAGGNEQFF.

The chain links TRBV28 to TRBJ1-2; D unresolved. The V and J ends lost 6 bases and 2 bases respectively, with 16 bases between them. Germline values: CDR1 MDHEN, CDR2 SYDVKM. CDR3 length: 15 residues. The CDR3 region has the DNA TGTGCCAGCAGCCAGCAGCTTGCACGGAACTATGGCTACACCTTC. This codes for CASSQQLARNYGYTF.

The rearrangement links TRBV11-2 to TRBJ2-3; D is perhaps TRBD2 (6 bases). V dropped 5 bases and J dropped 3 bases, with 24 bases sitting between them. CDR1 is SGHAT and CDR2 is FQNNGV in the germline V gene. CDR3 length equals 18 residues. CDR3 loop: CASSTVRGSRGRTDTQYF. In DNA, the CDR3 is TGTGCCAGCAGCACCGTCCGGGGGAGCCGGGGGAGGACAGATACGCAGTATTTT.

The chain combines TRBV28 with TRBJ1-4; 8 bases line up with TRBD1. V lost 6 bases to trimming and J lost 0 bases; unmatched junction nucleotides: 3. Germline CDR1 MDHEN, CDR2 SYDVKM. CDR3 length equals 15 residues. The DNA for the CDR3 is TGTGCCAGCAGCCCACAGGGGGCAACTAATGAAAAACTGTTTTTT. Translation: CASSPQGATNEKLFF.

V usage is TRBV29-1 and J usage is TRBJ1-1, with TRBD1 matching 7 bases. The J segment lost 4 bases and the V segment lost 0 bases, leaving 2 bases of the junction unmatched. This CDR3 spans 13 amino acids. Germline CDR1 SQVTM, CDR2 ANQGSEA. CDR3 DNA: TGCAGCGTTGAAGACCAGGGGGGCACTGAAGCTTTCTTT. Its protein is CSVEDQGGTEAFF.